This TCR beta chain emerged from a study of T cell responses to AZD1222 COVID-19 vaccine (dated by TCRdb to the early 2020s). At the level of the whole study: AZD1222 recipients given second doses at about 4 weeks or at about 12 weeks were pooled, since spike-specific TCR depth and breadth were not found to differ between the two schedules. A total of around 240 trial participants underwent TCR sequencing, of whom roughly 210 had received two doses of AZD1222 and some 25 had received two doses of the MenACWY control vaccine. Trial participants were enrolled into age subgroups of 18-55, 56-69 and 70-plus years, which contained approximately 150, 28 and 58 TCR-sequenced participants, respectively. Paper-wide results and their limitations: The 56-69-year group was small, and its depth increase did not reach significance, likely because of low power. Nearly half of unique spike-specific TCRs reportedly recognized epitopes outside regions mutated in the B.1.351 and B.1.1.7 variants. Spike-specific TCR breadth and depth rose significantly after two AZD1222 doses compared with day 0 and with MenACWY recipients. The vaccine-associated CD4 TCRs covered the entire spike protein, and the dominant responses fell in regions 160-218 and 743-854. Conclusions about previously exposed vaccinees are limited because only six or seven AZD1222 recipients were SARS-CoV-2 seropositive at baseline. Because no day 14 peak-response samples were available, repertoires were characterized only after the peak T cell response. Participants were mostly white British, with more females than males. The authors suggested clonal diversity may have been underestimated.

Between the V and J ends, shortened by 3 bases and 0 bases respectively, the junction contains 12 bases. The CDR3 runs 15 amino acids, cysteine and phenylalanine included. Solely the CDR3 DNA is kept, with 45 bases framed from the first base. The germline V gene (reference sequence) provides CDR1 LNHDA and CDR2 SQIVND. Comment on this clone: The antigen this receptor binds is unknown. The input lacks base qualities; no much larger clone sits a single base away.

The CDR3 regions of human TCRbeta chains were subjected to immunosequencing. The study's own analysis went as follows. TCRs in the repertoires were matched against a reference library of SARS-CoV-2-specific TCRs that had been generated with the MIRA antigen-specificity platform. Breadth was defined as the fraction of unique TCRs that were SARS-CoV-2-associated, and depth was defined as the fraction of total T cells that were SARS-CoV-2-associated. Using the MIRA data, each spike-specific TCR was mapped to the spike region that the TCR reacts to and placed in a CD4 or CD8 class. Log10-transformed breadth and depth values were compared by one-way ANOVA with Sidak's multiple comparisons tests. TCRdb holds this immuneACCESS table with in-frame rearrangements only. Some clones are missing; in checked studies, unresolved V genes explain under half, and the rest has no known cause. V and J calls and clone size are those listed in that table; D and trimming were worked out from the DNA. Recorded for this sample are 100,000 to 120,000 clones; 85% to 95% of them occurred a single time. Roughly 7.8% of the sample is held by the ten biggest clonotypes.

According to the study, the label for this sample's time point signals: baseline before first vaccination. The vaccinee samples were drawn from two UK trials, COV001 and COV002, one of which was a single-blind randomized controlled phase 2/3 trial testing AZD1222 (ChAdOx1 nCoV-19) in healthy adults. For TCRbeta chain sequencing, PBMC samples were collected from trial participants at day 0 and at day 28 after the second dose. The sequence was obtained from an adult in good health. Specimen: peripheral blood, collected on day 0 of AZD1222 vaccination. This chain joins TRBV19 to TRBJ2-7, with the D gene possibly TRBD1 or TRBD2, each one fitting 5 bases. The nucleotides are TGTGCCAGTAGTATTGGTGAGGGGAGCTCCTACGAGCAGTACTTC. Its translation is CASSIGEGSSYEQYF.